The T cell receptor (beta chain) described here comes from a study of shared clonotypes between healthy human individuals. Study-wide background: Researchers assigned three CD4 naive, three CD4 memory, two CD8 naive and one CD8 memory plate to each donor. Study-level findings and limits: Generation of non-shared clonotypes was less probable than generation of clonotypes shared by all four donors.

Authors' data handling: ImmunoSEQ sequences covered only the junction and lacked quality scores; filtering therefore differed. Only in-frame clones appear in the TCRdb table, and some are missing; sequencing was by immunoSEQ multiplex PCR. V and J calls and clone size come straight from that table; D and trimming were deduced from the DNA. The table lists 2 million to 3 million clones, 93% of them singletons. As regards this clone: Its antigen is unidentified.

This CDR3 is built from 15 residues. Trimming shortened V by 1 base and J by 4 bases, and 13 bases separated the two germline ends. Germline V gene data show CDR1 as SGHTA and CDR2 as FQGNSA. This clonotype was obtained from a man aged 18 to 29 in good health. Some clones in this sample may be carry-over from other donors' samples. What was sequenced was naive CD4+ T cells from PBMCs. The subset denotes: CD45RA+ positively selected. V is TRBV7-2 and J is TRBJ2-5; D perhaps matches TRBD2 (5 bases). The CDR3 region is CASSLGSGNPETQYF. The CDR3 DNA reads as TGTGCCAGCAGCTTAGGGTCCGGGAACCCAGAGACCCAGTACTTC.